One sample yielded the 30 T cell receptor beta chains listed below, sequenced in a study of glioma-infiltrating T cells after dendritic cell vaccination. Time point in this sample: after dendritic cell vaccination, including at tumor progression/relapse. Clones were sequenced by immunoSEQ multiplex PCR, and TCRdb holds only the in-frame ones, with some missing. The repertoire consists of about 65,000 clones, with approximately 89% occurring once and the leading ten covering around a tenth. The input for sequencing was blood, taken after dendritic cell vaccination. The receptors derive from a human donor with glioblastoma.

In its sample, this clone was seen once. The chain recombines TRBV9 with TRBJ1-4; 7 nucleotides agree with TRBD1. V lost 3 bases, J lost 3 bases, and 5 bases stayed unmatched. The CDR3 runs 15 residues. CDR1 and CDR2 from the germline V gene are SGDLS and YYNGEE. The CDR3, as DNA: TGTGCCAGCAGCGGACAGGGAATTTCTAATGAAAAACTGTTTTTT. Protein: CASSGQGISNEKLFF.

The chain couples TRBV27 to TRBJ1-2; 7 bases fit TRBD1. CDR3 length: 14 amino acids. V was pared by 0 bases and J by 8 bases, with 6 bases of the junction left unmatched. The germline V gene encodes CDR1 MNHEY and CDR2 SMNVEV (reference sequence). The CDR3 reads CASSLSVGGRGYTF. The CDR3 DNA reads TGTGCCAGCAGTTTATCGGTAGGGGGCAGAGGCTACACCTTC.

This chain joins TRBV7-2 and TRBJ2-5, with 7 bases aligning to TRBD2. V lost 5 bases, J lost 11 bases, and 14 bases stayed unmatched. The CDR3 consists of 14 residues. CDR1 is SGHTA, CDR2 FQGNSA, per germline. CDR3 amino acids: CASSPWTSGNEQYF. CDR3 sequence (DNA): TGTGCCAGCAGCCCCTGGACTAGTGGGAATGAGCAGTACTTC.

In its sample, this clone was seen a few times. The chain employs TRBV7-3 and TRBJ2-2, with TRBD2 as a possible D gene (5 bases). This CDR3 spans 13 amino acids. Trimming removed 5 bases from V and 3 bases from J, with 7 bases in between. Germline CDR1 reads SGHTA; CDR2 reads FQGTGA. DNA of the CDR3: TGTGCCAGCAGCCGGACTGACACCGGGGAGCTGTTTTTT. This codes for CASSRTDTGELFF.

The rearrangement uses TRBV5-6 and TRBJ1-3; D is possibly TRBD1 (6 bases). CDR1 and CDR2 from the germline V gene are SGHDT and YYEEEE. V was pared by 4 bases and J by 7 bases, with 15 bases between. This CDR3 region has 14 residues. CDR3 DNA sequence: TGTGCCAGCAGCCCCCCGGGGGGCCTCAACACCATATATTTT. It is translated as CASSPPGGLNTIYF.

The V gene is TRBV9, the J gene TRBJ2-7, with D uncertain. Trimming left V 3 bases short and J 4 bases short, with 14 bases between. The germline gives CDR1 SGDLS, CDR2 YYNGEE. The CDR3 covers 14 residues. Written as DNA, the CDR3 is TGTGCCAGCAGCGGAGGCGCACCCGCGTACGAGCAGTACTTC. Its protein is CASSGGAPAYEQYF.

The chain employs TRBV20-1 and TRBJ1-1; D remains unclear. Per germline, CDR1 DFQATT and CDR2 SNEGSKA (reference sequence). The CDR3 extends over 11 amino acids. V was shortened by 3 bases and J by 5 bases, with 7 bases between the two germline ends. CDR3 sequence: CSASAGTEAFF. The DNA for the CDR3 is TGCAGTGCTAGCGCGGGGACTGAAGCTTTCTTT.

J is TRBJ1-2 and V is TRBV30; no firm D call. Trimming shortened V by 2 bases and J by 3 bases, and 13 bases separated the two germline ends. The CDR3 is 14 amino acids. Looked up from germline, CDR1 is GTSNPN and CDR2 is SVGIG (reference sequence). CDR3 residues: CAWSRSGRYYGYTF. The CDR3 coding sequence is TGTGCCTGGAGTCGATCCGGCAGGTACTATGGCTACACCTTC.

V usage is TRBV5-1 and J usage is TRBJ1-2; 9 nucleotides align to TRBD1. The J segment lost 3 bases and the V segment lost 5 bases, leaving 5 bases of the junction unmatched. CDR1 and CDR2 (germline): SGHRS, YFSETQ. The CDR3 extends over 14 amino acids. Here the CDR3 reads CASRRTGEDYGYTF. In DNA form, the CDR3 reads TGCGCCAGCAGAAGGACAGGGGAGGACTATGGCTACACCTTC.

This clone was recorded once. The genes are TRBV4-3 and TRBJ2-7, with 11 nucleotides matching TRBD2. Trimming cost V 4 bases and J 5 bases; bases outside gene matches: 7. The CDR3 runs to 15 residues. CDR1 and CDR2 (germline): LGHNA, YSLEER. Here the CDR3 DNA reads TGCGCCAGCAGCCCACTAGCGGGAGTTCCCCACGAGCAGTACTTC. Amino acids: CASSPLAGVPHEQYF.

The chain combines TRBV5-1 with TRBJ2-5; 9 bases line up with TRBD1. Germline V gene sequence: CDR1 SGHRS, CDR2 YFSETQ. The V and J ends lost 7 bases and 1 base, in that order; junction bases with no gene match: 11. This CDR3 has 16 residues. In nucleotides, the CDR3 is TGCGCCAGCTCTTGGGGGGACAGGGTCGGCCAAGAGACCCAGTACTTC. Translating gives CASSWGDRVGQETQYF.

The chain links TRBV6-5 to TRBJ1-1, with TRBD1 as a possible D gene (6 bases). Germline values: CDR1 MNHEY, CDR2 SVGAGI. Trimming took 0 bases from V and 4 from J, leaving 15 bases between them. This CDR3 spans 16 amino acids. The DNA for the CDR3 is TGTGCCAGCAGTTACTCTTCTAGGGGGTCGGGCACTGAAGCTTTCTTT. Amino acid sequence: CASSYSSRGSGTEAFF.

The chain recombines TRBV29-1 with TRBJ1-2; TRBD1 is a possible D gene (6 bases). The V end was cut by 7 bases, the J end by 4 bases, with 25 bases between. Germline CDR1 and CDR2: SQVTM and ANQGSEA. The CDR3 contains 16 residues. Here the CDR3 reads CSAGGGLTTGGYGYTF. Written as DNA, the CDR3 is TGCAGCGCGGGGGGCGGATTAACGACGGGCGGCTATGGCTACACCTTC.

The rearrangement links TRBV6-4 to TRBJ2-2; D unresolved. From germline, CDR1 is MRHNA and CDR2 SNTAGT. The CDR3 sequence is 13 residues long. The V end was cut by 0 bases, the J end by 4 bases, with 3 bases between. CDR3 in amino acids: CASSDSSTGELFF. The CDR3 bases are TGTGCCAGCAGTGACTCCAGCACCGGGGAGCTGTTTTTT.

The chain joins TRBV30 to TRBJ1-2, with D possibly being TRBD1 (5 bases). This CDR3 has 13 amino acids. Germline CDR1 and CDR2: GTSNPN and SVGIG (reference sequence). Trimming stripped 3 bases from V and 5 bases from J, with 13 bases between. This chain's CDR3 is CAWREQGWYGYTF. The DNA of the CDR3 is TGTGCCTGGAGAGAGCAGGGTTGGTATGGCTACACCTTC.

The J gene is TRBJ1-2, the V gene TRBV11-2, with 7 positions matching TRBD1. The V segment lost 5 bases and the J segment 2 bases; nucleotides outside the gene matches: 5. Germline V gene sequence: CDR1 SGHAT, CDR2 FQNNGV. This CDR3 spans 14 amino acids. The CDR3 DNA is TGTGCCAGCAGCGGCAACAGGGGAAACTATGGCTACACCTTC. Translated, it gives CASSGNRGNYGYTF.

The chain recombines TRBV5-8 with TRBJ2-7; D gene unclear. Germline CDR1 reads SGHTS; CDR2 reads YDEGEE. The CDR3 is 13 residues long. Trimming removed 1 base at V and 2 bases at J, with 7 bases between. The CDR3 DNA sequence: TGTGCCAGCAGCTTGCCCGTTACCTACGAGCAGTACTTC. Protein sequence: CASSLPVTYEQYF.

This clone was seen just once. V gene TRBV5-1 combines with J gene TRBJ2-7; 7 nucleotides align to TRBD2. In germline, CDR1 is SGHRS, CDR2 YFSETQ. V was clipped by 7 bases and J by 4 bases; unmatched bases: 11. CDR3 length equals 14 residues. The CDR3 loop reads CASADSSGAYEQYF. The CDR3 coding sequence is TGCGCCAGCGCTGACTCGAGCGGGGCTTACGAGCAGTACTTC.

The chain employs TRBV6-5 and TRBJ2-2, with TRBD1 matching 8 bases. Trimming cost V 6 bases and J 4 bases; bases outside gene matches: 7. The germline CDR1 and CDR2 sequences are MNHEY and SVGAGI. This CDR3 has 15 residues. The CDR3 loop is CASSRDRGSTGELFF. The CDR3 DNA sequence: TGTGCCAGCAGCCGCGACAGGGGTAGCACCGGGGAGCTGTTTTTT.

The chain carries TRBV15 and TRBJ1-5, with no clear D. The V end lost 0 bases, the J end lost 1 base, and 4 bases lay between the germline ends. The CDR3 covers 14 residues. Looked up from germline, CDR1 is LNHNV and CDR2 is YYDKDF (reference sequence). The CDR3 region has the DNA TGTGCCACCAGCAGAGACGGGAGCAATCAGCCCCAGCATTTT. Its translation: CATSRDGSNQPQHF. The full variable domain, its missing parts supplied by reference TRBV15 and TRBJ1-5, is DAMVIQNPRYQVTQFGKPVTLSCSQTLNHNVMYWYQQKSSQAPKLLFHYYDKDFNNEADTPDNFQSRRPNTSFCFLDIRSPGLGDTAMYLCATSRDGSNQPQHFGDGTRLSIL.

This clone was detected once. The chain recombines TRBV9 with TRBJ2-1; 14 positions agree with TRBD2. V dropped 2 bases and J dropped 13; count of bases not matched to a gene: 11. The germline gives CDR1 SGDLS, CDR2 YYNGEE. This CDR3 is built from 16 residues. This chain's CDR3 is CASSVPWGLAGAVQFF. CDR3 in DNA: TGTGCCAGCAGCGTCCCGTGGGGACTAGCGGGGGCGGTTCAGTTCTTC.

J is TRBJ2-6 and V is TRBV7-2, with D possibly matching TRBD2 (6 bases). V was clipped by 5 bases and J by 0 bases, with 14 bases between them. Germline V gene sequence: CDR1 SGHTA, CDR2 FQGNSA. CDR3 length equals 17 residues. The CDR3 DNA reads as TGTGCCAGCAGCCGAAGGACGGGACTCTCTGGGGCCAACGTCCTGACTTTC. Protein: CASSRRTGLSGANVLTF. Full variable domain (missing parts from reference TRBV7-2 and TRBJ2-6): GAGVSQSPSNKVTEKGKDVELRCDPISGHTALYWYRQSLGQGLEFLIYFQGNSAPDKSGLPSDRFSAERTGGSVSTLTIQRTQQEDSAVYLCASSRRTGLSGANVLTFGAGSRLTVL.

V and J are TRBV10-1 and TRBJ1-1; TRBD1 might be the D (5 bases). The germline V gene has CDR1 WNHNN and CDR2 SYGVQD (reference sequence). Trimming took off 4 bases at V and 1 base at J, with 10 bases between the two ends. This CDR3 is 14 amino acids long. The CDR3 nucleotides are TGCGCCAGCAGTGTTGGGGCAGGGAACACTGAAGCTTTCTTT. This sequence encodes CASSVGAGNTEAFF.

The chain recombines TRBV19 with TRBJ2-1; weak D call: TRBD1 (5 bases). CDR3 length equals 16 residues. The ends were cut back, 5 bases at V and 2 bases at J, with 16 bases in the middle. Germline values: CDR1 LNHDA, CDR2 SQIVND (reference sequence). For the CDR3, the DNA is TGTGCCAGTAGTCCCAAGGGGATTTGGCCCTACAATGAGCAGTTCTTC. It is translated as CASSPKGIWPYNEQFF.

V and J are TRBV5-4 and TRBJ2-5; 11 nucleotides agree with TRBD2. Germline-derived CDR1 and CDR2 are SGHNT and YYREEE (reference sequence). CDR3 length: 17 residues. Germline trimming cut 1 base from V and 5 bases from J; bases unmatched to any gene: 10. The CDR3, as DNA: TGTGCCAGCAGCTTGAGGGCTAGCGGGGGGAAGAGGGAGACCCAGTACTTC. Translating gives CASSLRASGGKRETQYF.

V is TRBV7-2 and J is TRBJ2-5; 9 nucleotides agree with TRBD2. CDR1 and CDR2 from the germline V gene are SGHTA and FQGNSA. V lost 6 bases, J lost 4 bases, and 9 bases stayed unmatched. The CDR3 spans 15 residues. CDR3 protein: CASRRFSGSGETQYF. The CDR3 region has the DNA TGTGCCAGCAGACGGTTTAGCGGGAGTGGAGAGACCCAGTACTTC.

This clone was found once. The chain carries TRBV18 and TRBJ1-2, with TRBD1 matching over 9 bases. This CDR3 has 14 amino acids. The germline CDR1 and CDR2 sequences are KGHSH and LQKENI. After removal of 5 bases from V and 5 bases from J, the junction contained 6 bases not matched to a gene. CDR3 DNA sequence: TGTGCCAGCTCAACCGGGACAGGGATGTATGGCTACACCTTC. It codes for CASSTGTGMYGYTF.

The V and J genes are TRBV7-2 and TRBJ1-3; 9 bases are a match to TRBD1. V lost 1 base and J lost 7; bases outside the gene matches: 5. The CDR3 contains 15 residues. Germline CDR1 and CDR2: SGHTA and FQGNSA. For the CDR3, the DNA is TGTGCCAGCAGCTTAGGGGGGACAGGGCGGAACACCATATATTTT. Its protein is CASSLGGTGRNTIYF.

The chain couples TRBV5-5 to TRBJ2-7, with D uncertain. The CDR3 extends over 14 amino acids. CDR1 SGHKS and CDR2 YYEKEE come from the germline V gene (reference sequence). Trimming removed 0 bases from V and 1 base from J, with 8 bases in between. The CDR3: CASSLGALSYEQYF. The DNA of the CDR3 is TGTGCCAGCAGCTTGGGGGCCCTGTCCTACGAGCAGTACTTC.

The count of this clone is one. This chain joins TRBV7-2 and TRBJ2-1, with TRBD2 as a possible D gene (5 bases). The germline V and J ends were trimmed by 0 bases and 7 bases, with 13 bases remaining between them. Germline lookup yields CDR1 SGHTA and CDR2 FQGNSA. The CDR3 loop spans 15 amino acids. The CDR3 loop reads CASSLAVVGGNEQFF. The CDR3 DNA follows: TGTGCCAGCAGCTTAGCTGTAGTTGGCGGGAATGAGCAGTTCTTC. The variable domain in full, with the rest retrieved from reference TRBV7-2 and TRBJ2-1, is GAGVSQSPSNKVTEKGKDVELRCDPISGHTALYWYRQSLGQGLEFLIYFQGNSAPDKSGLPSDRFSAERTGGSVSTLTIQRTQQEDSAVYLCASSLAVVGGNEQFFGPGTRLTVL.